What follows describes a single T cell receptor (beta chain). This entry comes from a study of shared clonotypes between healthy human individuals. Study-wide context: A couple of women and a few men aged 18 to 49 served as donors.

The CDR3 is 11 amino acids. Deletions cut 4 bases from V and 11 bases from J, with 9 bases between. Germline CDR1 and CDR2: PRHDT and FYEKMQ (reference sequence). Every subset's genomic DNA went evenly onto several immunoSEQ plates. In the study's own analysis: ImmunoSEQ output held junction-only sequences without quality scores, so filtering differed. Using immunoSEQ multiplex PCR, the repertoire was profiled, and TCRdb retains in-frame clones only, with some absent. The V and J calls and the clone size are those of that table, but D and trimming were determined from the DNA. The sample holds hundreds of thousands of clones, roughly 95% seen once. Investigators divided CD4+ cells into CD45RA+ naive and CD45RA-negative memory subsets.

The receptor was isolated from a woman aged 30 to 39 in good health. Sequenced input: naive CD4+ T cells sorted from blood. The subset denotes: CD45RA+ positively selected. The chain uses TRBV13 and TRBJ2-1; no definite D call. The CDR3 sequence is CASSSYMQQFF. The DNA of the CDR3 is TGTGCCAGCAGCTCCTACATGCAGCAGTTCTTC.